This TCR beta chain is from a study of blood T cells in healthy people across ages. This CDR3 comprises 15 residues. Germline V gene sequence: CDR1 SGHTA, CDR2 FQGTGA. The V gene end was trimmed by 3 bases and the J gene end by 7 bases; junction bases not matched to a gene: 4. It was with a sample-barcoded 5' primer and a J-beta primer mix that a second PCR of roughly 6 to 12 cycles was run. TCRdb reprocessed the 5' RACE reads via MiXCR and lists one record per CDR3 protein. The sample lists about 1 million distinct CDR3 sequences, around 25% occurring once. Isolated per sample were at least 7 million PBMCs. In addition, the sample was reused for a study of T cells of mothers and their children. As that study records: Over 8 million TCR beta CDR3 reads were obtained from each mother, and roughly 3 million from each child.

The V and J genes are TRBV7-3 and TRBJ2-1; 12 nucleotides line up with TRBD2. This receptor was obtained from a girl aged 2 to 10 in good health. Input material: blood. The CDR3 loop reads CASSFGLAGMNEQFF. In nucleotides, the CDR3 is TGTGCCAGCAGCTTTGGACTAGCGGGGATGAATGAGCAGTTCTTC.